What follows are 24 T cell receptor beta chains derived from one specimen sequenced in a study of human CD8 memory T cell subsets. Libraries for TCR beta were constructed using UMI-labeled 5' RACE. From the 5' RACE reads, TCRdb lists one entry per CDR3 protein and no DNA. Its clone listing holds 7,000 or so distinct CDR3 sequences. Sequencing was carried out using CD8+ T cells from PBMCs. These receptors came from a human donor in good health.

The chain's CDR3 is CASSYLPALNTEAFF. The J gene is TRBJ1-1, the V gene TRBV6-5. The CDR3 covers 15 residues. From germline, CDR1 is MNHEY and CDR2 SVGAGI.

The V and J genes are TRBV7-9 and TRBJ2-1; the D call of TRBD2 rests on TCRdb alone, since no DNA is present to check it. Per germline, CDR1 SEHNR and CDR2 FQNEAQ (reference sequence). The CDR3 extends over 15 amino acids. The CDR3 region is CASSSQGTDAHEQFF.

The chain joins TRBV28 to TRBJ2-7; TCRdb calls TRBD2, which cannot be checked without DNA. CDR3 size: 16 residues. Germline CDR1 MDHEN, CDR2 SYDVKM. CDR3 loop: CASSLITGTTFYEQYF.

The chain couples TRBV28 to TRBJ2-1; there is no DNA to check the TCRdb D call of TRBD2. Germline CDR1 is MDHEN and CDR2 is SYDVKM. The CDR3 is made up of 16 amino acids. CDR3 residues: CASSPTSGSSYNEQFF.

This chain uses TRBV5-5 with TRBJ2-7. This CDR3 has 12 residues. CDR1 is SGHKS and CDR2 is YYEKEE in the germline V gene (reference sequence). CDR3: CASSLNSYEQYF. The complete variable domain, with remaining parts taken from reference TRBV5-5 and TRBJ2-7, reads DAGVTQSPTHLIKTRGQQVTLRCSPISGHKSVSWYQQVLGQGPQFIFQYYEKEERGRGNFPDRFSARQFPNYSSELNVNALLLGDSALYLCASSLNSYEQYFGPGTRLTVT.

CDR3 sequence: CASSLEILGFQQFF. This chain joins TRBV5-5 and TRBJ2-1. The CDR3 has 14 amino acids. CDR1 is SGHKS and CDR2 is YYEKEE in the germline V gene (reference sequence).

The chain links TRBV28 to TRBJ1-4; no DNA is available, so the TRBD1 call from TCRdb remains unchecked. CDR1 and CDR2 (germline): MDHEN, SYDVKM. The CDR3 spans 16 residues. This CDR3 reads CASASHRGASNEKLFF. Looking up the rest from reference TRBV28 and TRBJ1-4 gives the full variable domain: DVKVTQSSRYLVKRTGEKVFLECVQDMDHENMFWYRQDPGLGLRLIYFSYDVKMKEKGDIPEGYSVSREKKERFSLILESASTNQTSMYLCASASHRGASNEKLFFGSGTQLSVL.

The chain has TRBV6-4 and TRBJ2-2. Germline loops: CDR1 MRHNA, CDR2 SNTAGT. This CDR3 contains 13 residues. The CDR3 here is CASSGVDTGELFF.

The V call is TRBV7-9, the J call TRBJ1-1; as DNA is missing, the TRBD1 call by TCRdb cannot be tested. The germline CDR1 and CDR2 sequences are SEHNR and FQNEAQ (reference sequence). The CDR3 runs 14 residues. This chain's CDR3 is CASSSVQGFPEAFF. The complete variable domain, with remaining parts taken from reference TRBV7-9 and TRBJ1-1, reads DTGVSQNPRHKITKRGQNVTFRCDPISEHNRLYWYRQTLGQGPEFLTYFQNEAQLEKSRLLSDRFSAERPKGSFSTLEIQRTEQGDSAMYLCASSSVQGFPEAFFGQGTRLTVV.

This clonotype is labeled medium-sized (0.01 to 0.1%) based on frequency. The chain carries TRBV4-1 and TRBJ2-1; TCRdb outputs TRBD2, but without DNA this stays unchecked. Looked up from germline, CDR1 is MGHRA and CDR2 is YSYEKL. The CDR3 extends over 17 amino acids. CDR3 in amino acids: CASSQGPSGRADNEQFF.

The genes are TRBV4-2 and TRBJ2-5; the D call of TRBD2 rests on TCRdb alone, since no DNA is present to check it. The CDR3 contains 16 residues. CDR1 and CDR2 from the germline V gene are LGHNA and YNFKEQ. The CDR3 reads CASSPSLGEGQETQYF.

CDR3 amino acids: CAVGDTLTYEQYF. V gene TRBV19 combines with J gene TRBJ2-7; TCRdb gives TRBD1 as the D gene, but with no DNA this cannot be confirmed. This CDR3 contains 13 residues. Germline V gene data show CDR1 as LNHDA and CDR2 as SQIVND (reference sequence).

The rearrangement joins TRBV25-1 to TRBJ1-4; TCRdb gives TRBD1 as the D gene, but with no DNA this cannot be confirmed. The CDR3 totals 15 residues. Germline lookup yields CDR1 MGHDK and CDR2 SYGVNS. This CDR3 is CASSVGGYENEKLFF.

CDR3 sequence reads: CASRLLKGPSTDTQYF. The chain employs TRBV12-2 and TRBJ2-3; TCRdb returns TRBD1, unconfirmable since there is no DNA. TRBV12-2 corresponds to a pseudogene. CDR3 size: 16 residues.

CDR3: CASSQLTGSGGGPLSSYNEQFF. This rearrangement joins TRBV4-2 to TRBJ2-1; TCRdb reports TRBD2, a call that lacks DNA to check it against. Germline V gives CDR1 LGHNA, CDR2 YNFKEQ. The CDR3 is made up of 22 amino acids.

The chain employs TRBV23-1 and TRBJ1-5; TCRdb picks TRBD1, but there is no DNA to check that call. TRBV23-1 is an ORF for which the function is uncertain. The CDR3 length is 16 residues. CDR3 residues: CASSTRGIHSNQPQHF.

This sequence joins TRBV10-3 and TRBJ2-7; TCRdb proposes TRBD1, but this gene call is untestable without DNA. The CDR3 covers 15 residues. CDR1 and CDR2 (germline): ENHRY, SYGVKD. Here the CDR3 reads CAISGHGDRDYEQYF.

V gene TRBV6-6 combines with J gene TRBJ2-1; TCRdb returns TRBD2, unconfirmable since there is no DNA. The CDR3 totals 15 residues. From germline, CDR1 is MNHNY and CDR2 SVGAGI (reference sequence). CDR3 residues: CASSYSRPGGNEQFF.

The rearrangement joins TRBV11-3 to TRBJ1-1. This CDR3 is built from 14 residues. CDR1 SGHNT and CDR2 YENEEA come from the germline V gene. This CDR3 is CASSLGQVVTEAFF.

The rearrangement uses TRBV3-1 and TRBJ1-2; TCRdb calls TRBD1, which cannot be checked without DNA. Per the germline V gene, CDR1 is LGHDT and CDR2 is YNNKEL (reference sequence). This CDR3 has 12 residues. CDR3 residues: CASSYRQGDYTF.

The V gene is TRBV13, the J gene TRBJ2-5; the TCRdb D gene call, TRBD1, has no DNA to confirm it. CDR3 length: 14 residues. CDR1 and CDR2 from the germline V gene are PRHDT and FYEKMQ (reference sequence). CDR3 region: CASSLVGGGETQYF.

This chain connects TRBV10-3 to TRBJ2-1; TCRdb picks TRBD2, but there is no DNA to check that call. Germline V gives CDR1 ENHRY, CDR2 SYGVKD. The CDR3 runs 15 residues. This CDR3 is CAISDSGGARGEQFF.

This chain connects TRBV10-3 to TRBJ2-3; TCRdb outputs TRBD2, but without DNA this stays unchecked. Germline assignment: CDR1 ENHRY and CDR2 SYGVKD. The CDR3 covers 16 residues. The CDR3 loop reads CAISGPPSGHTDTQYF.

This chain links TRBV12-3 or TRBV12-4 with TRBJ2-1; TCRdb indicates TRBD1, and absent DNA this call remains unverified. The CDR3 consists of 14 residues. The CDR3 loop reads CASTGASSYNEQFF.